Presented here are 28 T cell receptor beta chains from one specimen sequenced in a study of T cell repertoires in cytomegalovirus infection (dated by TCRdb to between 2018 and 2021). Reads for this sample came from an Illumina HiSeq 1500. TCRdb reprocessed the public reads (quality trimming at Q25 with fastp, clone calling with MiXCR) and kept in-frame beta chains. A single entry per CDR3 protein holds the most common genes and DNA from its merged rows. The sample table lists approximately 500,000 distinct CDR3 sequences, roughly a third of them with a count of one. In total, the top ten clones hold about a sixth of the sample. Their antigen targets remain unknown. Explained via the paper, the treatment or condition label denotes: in vitro stimulation with specific CMV peptide epitopes to enrich CMV-specific T cells. The source was cultured PBMCs, collected from culture after CMV antigen stimulation. The receptors were gathered from a human donor in good health (CMV status not recorded). Some clones in this sample may be carry-over from other donors' samples.

The chain is built from TRBV6-1 and TRBJ2-5; D is ambiguous. V was trimmed by 7 bases and J by 5 bases, leaving 8 bases between them. This CDR3 contains 11 residues. Per germline, CDR1 MNHNS and CDR2 SASEGT. This CDR3 reads CASTHGETQYF. CDR3 nucleotide sequence: TGTGCCAGCACCCACGGGGAGACCCAGTACTTC.

This sequence joins TRBV2 and TRBJ1-6, with no clear D. This CDR3 is 15 amino acids long. Germline values: CDR1 SNHLY, CDR2 FYNNEI. V was trimmed by 0 bases and J by 12 bases, leaving 15 bases between them. The CDR3 loop is CASSEAGTGIEPLHF. CDR3 in DNA: TGTGCCAGCAGTGAAGCGGGCACGGGGATAGAACCCCTCCACTTT.

This clonotype was observed a handful of times. This rearrangement joins TRBV11-3 to TRBJ2-3, with 7 bases identical to TRBD2. CDR3 size: 20 residues. Germline loops: CDR1 SGHNT, CDR2 YENEEA. V shed 4 bases and J 0 bases; nucleotides not matched to a gene: 19. CDR3 amino acids: CASSSLGWAPGLSSTDTQYF. Here the CDR3 DNA reads TGTGCCAGCAGCTCCCTCGGCTGGGCTCCGGGACTATCTAGCACAGATACGCAGTATTTT.

This clonotype was seen only a few times. J is TRBJ1-2 and V is TRBV3-1; 7 bases map to TRBD1. V was clipped by 0 bases and J by 14 bases; unmatched bases: 12. CDR1 LGHDT and CDR2 YNNKEL come from the germline V gene (reference sequence). The CDR3 length is 14 residues. The CDR3 sequence is CASSQDRRQGYPTF. CDR3 bases: TGTGCCAGCAGCCAAGATCGAAGACAGGGATATCCGACCTTC.

The rearrangement links TRBV19 to TRBJ1-1; D is undetermined. Germline CDR1 is LNHDA and CDR2 is SQIVND (reference sequence). The CDR3 is 14 residues long. The V gene lost 7 bases and the J gene lost 3 bases, with 15 bases spanning the gap. The CDR3 DNA follows: TGTGCCAGTACCCCTCAGTACCGGTACACTGAAGCTTTCTTT. The encoded protein is CASTPQYRYTEAFF.

The chain couples TRBV12-3 or TRBV12-4 to TRBJ1-5; D remains ambiguous. The CDR3 is 14 amino acids. V was cut by 2 bases and J by 5 bases, with 10 bases left in between. The CDR3 protein is CASSLTGKDQPQHF. The CDR3 region has the DNA TGTGCCAGCAGTTTAACGGGTAAGGATCAGCCCCAGCATTTT.

The rearrangement uses TRBV4-1 and TRBJ2-1, with 8 bases lining up with TRBD2. This CDR3 comprises 14 residues. Germline assignment: CDR1 MGHRA and CDR2 YSYEKL. Unmatched junction bases numbered 8, after V lost 0 bases and J lost 13 bases. DNA of the CDR3: TGCGCCAGCAGCCAAGATCCGACTAGCGAAAACCAGTTCTTC. Translated: CASSQDPTSENQFF.

The J gene is TRBJ2-3, the V gene TRBV18; D is uncertain. Trimming removed 2 bases at V and 3 bases at J, with 12 bases between. The CDR3 covers 15 residues. Germline values: CDR1 KGHSH, CDR2 LQKENI. CDR3 region: CASSPGRSKTDTQYF. In nucleotides, the CDR3 is TGTGCCAGCTCACCAGGCAGGTCGAAGACAGATACGCAGTATTTT.

J is TRBJ2-1 and V is TRBV6-8; no clear D. V was clipped by 8 bases and J by 8 bases, with 10 bases between them. Germline V gives CDR1 MNHGY, CDR2 SAAAGT. CDR3 size: 11 residues. The CDR3 sequence: CASPGLDEQFF. In DNA form, the CDR3 reads TGTGCCAGCCCCGGGCTGGATGAGCAGTTCTTC.

The J gene is TRBJ2-1, the V gene TRBV7-3; 7 bases map to TRBD1. The CDR3 is 13 residues long. The V gene end was trimmed by 5 bases and the J gene end by 6 bases; junction bases not matched to a gene: 4. Per germline, CDR1 SGHTA and CDR2 FQGTGA. Written as DNA, the CDR3 is TGTGCCAGCAGCCCGACAGGGAGCAATGAGCAGTTCTTC. Its protein product is CASSPTGSNEQFF.

The J gene is TRBJ2-2, the V gene TRBV7-9; 9 bases agree with TRBD1. This CDR3 has 15 amino acids. J lost 5 bases, V lost 9 bases, and 10 bases had no gene match. CDR1 is SEHNR and CDR2 is FQNEAQ in the germline V gene (reference sequence). As DNA, the CDR3 is TGTGCCAGACGCCGGGACAGGGTTATTACCGGGGAGCTGTTTTTT. The encoded protein is CARRRDRVITGELFF.

This clonotype has just a few counts. V gene TRBV7-9 combines with J gene TRBJ2-1, with D hard to call. The CDR3 is 12 residues long. V lost 0 bases to trimming and J lost 5 bases, with 2 bases between them. Germline V gene sequence: CDR1 SEHNR, CDR2 FQNEAQ (reference sequence). The CDR3 here is CASSLADNEQFF. Written as DNA, the CDR3 is TGTGCCAGCAGCTTAGCCGACAATGAGCAGTTCTTC.

This clonotype was counted between two and nine times. The chain links TRBV7-2 to TRBJ1-1; D is possibly TRBD1 (6 bases). The CDR3 runs 15 residues. Germline V lookup: CDR1 SGHTA, CDR2 FQGNSA. V lost 4 bases and J lost 3, with 15 bases in between. CDR3 nucleotide sequence: TGTGCCAGCAGCTATGGGGGGGCGGGAGACACTGAAGCTTTCTTT. It is translated as CASSYGGAGDTEAFF.

This clonotype was counted at least ten times. The chain couples TRBV7-2 to TRBJ1-5; D is unclear. CDR3 size: 12 residues. From germline, CDR1 is SGHTA and CDR2 FQGNSA. Trimming took 2 bases from V and 8 from J, leaving 7 bases between them. The CDR3 DNA reads TGTGCCAGCAGCTTACGGGGAGAGCCCCAGCATTTT. It yields the protein CASSLRGEPQHF.

The V gene is TRBV27, the J gene TRBJ2-3; TRBD1 matches 8 bases. There are 15 residues in the CDR3. Per the germline V gene, CDR1 is MNHEY and CDR2 is SMNVEV (reference sequence). V shed 5 bases and J 4 bases; nucleotides not matched to a gene: 8. The CDR3 sequence: CASSVLGTGPDTQYF. For the CDR3, the DNA is TGTGCCAGCAGTGTCCTGGGGACAGGTCCAGATACGCAGTATTTT.

J is TRBJ1-5 and V is TRBV7-2; no reliable D call. V lost 1 base and J lost 0, with 7 bases in between. Germline CDR1 reads SGHTA; CDR2 reads FQGNSA. The CDR3 is 15 amino acids. For the CDR3, the DNA is TGTGCCAGCAGCTTAGGGCAACATAGCAATCAGCCCCAGCATTTT. The encoded protein is CASSLGQHSNQPQHF.

The V gene is TRBV28, the J gene TRBJ2-3; 8 bases fit TRBD1. With 4 bases clipped from V and 1 base from J, the junction kept 4 bases outside the gene matches. The CDR3 runs to 15 residues. CDR1 and CDR2 (germline): MDHEN, SYDVKM. The CDR3 sequence is CASSSVDRGTDTQYF. DNA of the CDR3: TGTGCCAGCAGTTCGGTGGACAGGGGCACAGATACGCAGTATTTT. Complete variable domain (other parts from reference TRBV28 and TRBJ2-3): DVKVTQSSRYLVKRTGEKVFLECVQDMDHENMFWYRQDPGLGLRLIYFSYDVKMKEKGDIPEGYSVSREKKERFSLILESASTNQTSMYLCASSSVDRGTDTQYFGPGTRLTVL.

This clonotype was picked up a small number of times. V is TRBV24-1 and J is TRBJ1-1, with D perhaps matching TRBD1 (6 bases). Germline V gene data show CDR1 as KGHDR and CDR2 as SFDVKD. V was clipped by 1 base and J by 0 bases, with 23 bases between them. The CDR3 runs to 20 residues. The CDR3, as DNA: TGTGCCACCAGTGATTTTACCCCCCTTGGACAGCCAGGGATGAACACTGAAGCTTTCTTT. Amino acids: CATSDFTPLGQPGMNTEAFF.

The chain carries TRBV19 and TRBJ2-2, with unresolved D. Trimming removed 0 bases at V and 3 bases at J, with 5 bases between. This CDR3 spans 14 amino acids. The V gene's germline CDR1 is LNHDA and CDR2 SQIVND (reference sequence). CDR3 nucleotides: TGTGCCAGTAGTATAGAACGGGACACCGGGGAGCTGTTTTTT. Its translation is CASSIERDTGELFF.

The CDR3 DNA reads TGCGCCAGCAGCCAAGCCGGGACAGGGGGCGCGGAGACCCAGTACTTC. Translating gives CASSQAGTGGAETQYF. This rearrangement joins TRBV4-1 to TRBJ2-5, with 12 bases lining up with TRBD1. V was clipped by 1 base and J by 5 bases; unmatched bases: 5. The germline CDR1 and CDR2 sequences are MGHRA and YSYEKL. This CDR3 comprises 16 residues.

This chain uses TRBV6-2 or TRBV6-3 with TRBJ1-1, with unresolved D. This CDR3 spans 15 amino acids. Germline-derived CDR1 and CDR2 are MNHEY and SVGEGT. V was shortened by 5 bases and J by 1 base, with 14 bases between the two germline ends. The CDR3 DNA reads as TGTGCCAGCAGTCCTCCCCTGCATGCGAACACTGAAGCTTTCTTT. The encoded protein is CASSPPLHANTEAFF.

This clonotype was found a few times. The chain has TRBV4-1 and TRBJ2-1; TRBD2 agrees at 11 bases. The ends lost 2 bases at V and 9 bases at J; junction bases unmatched: 9. The CDR3 has 16 residues. Germline-derived CDR1 and CDR2 are MGHRA and YSYEKL. The CDR3 sequence: CASSQPTSGSLREQFF. DNA of the CDR3: TGCGCCAGCAGCCAACCAACTAGCGGGAGCCTGCGTGAGCAGTTCTTC.

The genes are TRBV18 and TRBJ1-6; 10 bases align to TRBD1. The germline gives CDR1 KGHSH, CDR2 LQKENI. This CDR3 comprises 15 residues. J lost 7 bases, V lost 3 bases, and 3 bases had no gene match. The CDR3 region is CASSPGQGENSPLHF. CDR3 sequence (DNA): TGTGCCAGCTCACCCGGACAGGGGGAGAATTCACCCCTCCACTTT.

This clonotype was counted between two and nine times. J is TRBJ2-3 and V is TRBV7-9; D may be TRBD2 (5 bases). The V end lost 2 bases, the J end lost 4 bases, and 16 bases lay between the germline ends. Germline CDR1 reads SEHNR; CDR2 reads FQNEAQ (reference sequence). CDR3 length equals 16 residues. CDR3 DNA: TGTGCCAGCAGCTTAAGTCGGGCCTCGAGGGCAGATACGCAGTATTTT. It specifies CASSLSRASRADTQYF.

The chain uses TRBV5-1 and TRBJ2-4, with 12 bases that match TRBD2. Germline CDR1 SGHRS, CDR2 YFSETQ. The CDR3 is 17 residues long. Trimming at V came to 2 bases and at J to 3 bases, leaving 6 bases not matched to a gene. The CDR3 loop reads CASSLPTSGSLKNIQYF. For the CDR3, the DNA is TGCGCCAGCAGCTTACCGACTAGCGGGAGCCTCAAAAACATTCAGTACTTC. Using reference TRBV5-1 and TRBJ2-4 for the parts outside the CDR3, the full variable domain is KAGVTQTPRYLIKTRGQQVTLSCSPISGHRSVSWYQQTPGQGLQFLFEYFSETQRNKGNFPGRFSGRQFSNSRSEMNVSTLELGDSALYLCASSLPTSGSLKNIQYFGAGTRLSVL.

V and J are TRBV6-2 or TRBV6-3 and TRBJ2-7; 7 bases match TRBD2. The CDR3 has 15 amino acids. CDR1 and CDR2 (germline): MNHEY, SVGEGT. V was clipped by 8 bases and J by 2 bases; unmatched bases: 12. The CDR3 DNA reads TGTGCCAGCGGACCGATAGCGGGCCGCACCTACGAGCAGTACGTC. The encoded protein is CASGPIAGRTYEQYV.

This chain uses TRBV2 with TRBJ2-1, with 9 bases aligning to TRBD2. Losses at the gene ends were 4 bases for V and 5 bases for J; bases not matched to a gene: 9. CDR1 SNHLY and CDR2 FYNNEI come from the germline V gene. There are 16 residues in the CDR3. CDR3 nucleotide sequence: TGTGCCAGCAGTGTCTTTGCGGGAGGGTTAAACAATGAGCAGTTCTTC. It yields the protein CASSVFAGGLNNEQFF.

The chain has TRBV12-3 or TRBV12-4 and TRBJ2-3, with 14 bases identical to TRBD2. The CDR3 consists of 19 residues. Germline trimming cut 6 bases from V and 0 bases from J; bases unmatched to any gene: 11. The CDR3 here is CASSPTRLAGGLSTDTQYF. CDR3 bases: TGTGCCAGCAGCCCAACCCGACTAGCGGGAGGGTTGAGCACAGATACGCAGTATTTT.